This TCR beta chain is drawn from a study of T cell responses to AZD1222 COVID-19 vaccine. Study-level background: Pooled samples include second doses given at about 4 or 12 weeks. Study results and caveats: Regions 160-218 and 743-854 dominated among vaccine-associated CD4 TCRs spanning spike. Possibly, clonal diversity was underestimated; donors were largely white British and included more females. Spike-specific TCR breadth and depth rose after two AZD1222 doses.

The method was immunoSEQ multiplex PCR; TCRdb's version includes in-frame clones alone and lacks a portion of them. The table has fewer than 150,000 clones, 70% to 90% seen once. The V end was cut by 4 bases, the J end by 4 bases, with 8 bases between. The V gene's germline CDR1 is LNHDA and CDR2 SQIVND (reference sequence). The CDR3 is 13 residues long. A word on this clone: Antigen specificity is unknown.

The V and J genes are TRBV19 and TRBJ1-5; D not resolved. Sequenced material: peripheral blood, taken on day 0 of AZD1222 vaccination. The clonotype was recovered from an adult in good health. The CDR3 loop is CASSNLGNQPQHF. The CDR3, as DNA: TGTGCCAGTAGTAACCTCGGGAATCAGCCCCAGCATTTT.